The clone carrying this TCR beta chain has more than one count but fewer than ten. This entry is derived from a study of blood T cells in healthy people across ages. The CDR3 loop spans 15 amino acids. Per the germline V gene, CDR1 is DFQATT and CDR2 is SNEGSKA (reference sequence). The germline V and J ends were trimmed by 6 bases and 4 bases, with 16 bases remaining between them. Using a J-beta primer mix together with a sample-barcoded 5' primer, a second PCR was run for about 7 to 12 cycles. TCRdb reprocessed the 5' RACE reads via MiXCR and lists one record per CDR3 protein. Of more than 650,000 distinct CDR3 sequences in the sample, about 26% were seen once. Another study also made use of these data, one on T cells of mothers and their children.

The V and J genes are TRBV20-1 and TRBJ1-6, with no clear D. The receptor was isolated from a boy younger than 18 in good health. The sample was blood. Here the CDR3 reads CSARSGASYNSPLHF. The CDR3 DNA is TGCAGTGCAAGATCGGGCGCCTCTTATAATTCACCCCTCCACTTT.